Listed here is a single TCR beta chain. In the original analysis: Reference gene primer amplification gave estimated nucleated cell counts. The method was immunoSEQ multiplex PCR; TCRdb's version includes in-frame clones alone and lacks a portion of them. That table gives V, J and clone size, and the DNA gave D and trimming. The sample consists of 21,000 or so clones, more than 80% of them appearing once. This specimen belongs to a study of blood T cell repertoires in COVID-19. On the study more broadly: The origin of the acute and convalescent COVID-19 samples was the United States, Italy and Spain.

J was trimmed by 5 bases and V by 4 bases; bases with no gene match: 9. The CDR3 is made up of 15 amino acids. From germline, CDR1 is LNHDA and CDR2 SQIVND (reference sequence). The sample comprised peripheral blood. The chain is built from TRBV19 and TRBJ2-5; 8 bases align to TRBD1. This TCR was recovered from a human donor in a cohort sampled during active COVID-19. CDR3 residues: CASSTQGARGETQYF. The CDR3 DNA follows: TGTGCCAGTAGTACTCAGGGGGCGCGAGGGGAGACCCAGTACTTC.